What follows describes a single T cell receptor beta chain. Sequencing was performed with immunoSEQ multiplex PCR; in TCRdb, only in-frame clones are kept and a portion is missing. This sample has fewer than 85,000 clones, with about 92% found just once. This sample was taken from a study of control samples from healthy donors and cancer patients. This CDR3 spans 17 amino acids. V lost 5 bases and J lost 5; bases outside the gene matches: 9. Germline-derived CDR1 and CDR2 are SGHVS and FQNEAQ. The clonotype comes from a woman aged 55 to 70 in good health. V usage is TRBV7-8 and J usage is TRBJ2-5, with 15 bases fitting TRBD2. Sequencing was carried out using blood. CDR3 in amino acids: CASSKRTSGRAGETQYF. The CDR3 DNA is TGTGCCAGCAGCAAAAGGACTAGCGGGAGGGCCGGGGAGACCCAGTACTTC. The full variable domain, with the rest looked up from reference TRBV7-8 and TRBJ2-5, is GAGVSQSPRYKVAKRGQDVALRCDPISGHVSLFWYQQALGQGPEFLTYFQNEAQLDKSGLPSDRFFAERPEGSVSTLKIQRTQQEDSAVYLCASSKRTSGRAGETQYFGPGTRLLVL.